This T cell receptor (beta chain) comes out of a study of shared clonotypes between healthy human individuals. The study, taken as a whole, reports: Blood alone was sampled, and tissue repertoires likely differ.

Only one count was recorded for this clone. Its antigen remains unidentified. Sequencing was performed with immunoSEQ multiplex PCR; in TCRdb, only in-frame clones are kept and a portion is missing. The table includes some 1 million clones, around 75% detected once. The CDR3 has 14 amino acids. Germline CDR1 SGDLS, CDR2 YYNGEE. V lost 3 bases to trimming and J lost 6 bases, with 15 bases between them. Sequencing input: memory CD4+ T cells sorted from blood. This sample's subset: CD45RA-negative fraction. The TCR comes from a man between 18 and 29 years old in good health. This chain links TRBV9 with TRBJ2-5, with D perhaps matching TRBD2 (5 bases). Here the CDR3 reads CASSETGSSQTQYF. The CDR3 region has the DNA TGTGCCAGCAGCGAAACGGGAAGCAGTCAGACCCAGTACTTC.